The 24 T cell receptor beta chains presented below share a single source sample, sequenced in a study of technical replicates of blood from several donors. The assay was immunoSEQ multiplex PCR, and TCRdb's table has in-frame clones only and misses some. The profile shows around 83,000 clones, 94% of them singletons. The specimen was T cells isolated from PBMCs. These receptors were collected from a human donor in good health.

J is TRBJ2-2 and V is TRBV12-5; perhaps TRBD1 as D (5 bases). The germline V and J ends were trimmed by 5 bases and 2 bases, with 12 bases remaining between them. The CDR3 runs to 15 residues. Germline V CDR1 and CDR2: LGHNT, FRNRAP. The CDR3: CASGAQTVNTGELFF. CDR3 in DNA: TGTGCTAGTGGTGCTCAGACAGTAAACACCGGGGAGCTGTTTTTT. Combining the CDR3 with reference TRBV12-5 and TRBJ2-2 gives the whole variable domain DARVTQTPRHKVTEMGQEVTMRCQPILGHNTVFWYRQTMMQGLELLAYFRNRAPLDDSGMPKDRFSAEMPDATLATLKIQPSEPRDSAVYFCASGAQTVNTGELFFGEGSRLTVL.

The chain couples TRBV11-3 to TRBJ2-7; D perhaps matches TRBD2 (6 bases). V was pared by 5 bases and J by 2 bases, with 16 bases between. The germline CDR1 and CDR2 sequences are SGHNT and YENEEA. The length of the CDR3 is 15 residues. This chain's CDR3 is CASSLPGLMTYEQYF. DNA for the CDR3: TGTGCCAGCAGCCTGCCGGGACTTATGACCTACGAGCAGTACTTC.

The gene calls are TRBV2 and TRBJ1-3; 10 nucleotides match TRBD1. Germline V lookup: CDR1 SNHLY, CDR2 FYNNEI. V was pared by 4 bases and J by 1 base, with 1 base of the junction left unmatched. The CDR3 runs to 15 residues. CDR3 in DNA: TGTGCCAGCAGTGGGGACAGGGGTTCTGGAAACACCATATATTTT. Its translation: CASSGDRGSGNTIYF.

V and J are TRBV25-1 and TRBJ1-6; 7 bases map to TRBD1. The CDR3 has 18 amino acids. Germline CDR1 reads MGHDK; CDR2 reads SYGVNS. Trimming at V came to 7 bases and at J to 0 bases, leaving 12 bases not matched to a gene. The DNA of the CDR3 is TGTGCCAGCACCCGAAGACAGGGTCTCAGCTCCTATAATTCACCCCTCCACTTT. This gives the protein CASTRRQGLSSYNSPLHF.

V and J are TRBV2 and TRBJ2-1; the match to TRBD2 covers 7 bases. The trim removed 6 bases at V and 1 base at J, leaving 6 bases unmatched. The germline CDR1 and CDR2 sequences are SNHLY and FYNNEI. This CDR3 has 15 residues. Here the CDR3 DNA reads TGTGCCAGCAGCGCACTAGCGACGTCCTACAATGAGCAGTTCTTC. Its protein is CASSALATSYNEQFF.

CDR3 sequence: CASSWGQMNADTQYF. The CDR3 bases are TGTGCCAGCAGCTGGGGACAGATGAACGCAGATACGCAGTATTTT. The J gene is TRBJ2-3, the V gene TRBV7-2; 7 nucleotides align to TRBD1. This CDR3 comprises 15 residues. The J segment lost 4 bases and the V segment lost 4 bases, leaving 8 bases of the junction unmatched. Germline values: CDR1 SGHTA, CDR2 FQGNSA.

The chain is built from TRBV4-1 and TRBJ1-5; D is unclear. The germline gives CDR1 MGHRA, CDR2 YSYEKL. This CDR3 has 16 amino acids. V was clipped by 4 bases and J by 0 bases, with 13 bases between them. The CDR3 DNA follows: TGCGCCAGCAGCCCGTCCCCGGACTATAGCAATCAGCCCCAGCATTTT. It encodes CASSPSPDYSNQPQHF.

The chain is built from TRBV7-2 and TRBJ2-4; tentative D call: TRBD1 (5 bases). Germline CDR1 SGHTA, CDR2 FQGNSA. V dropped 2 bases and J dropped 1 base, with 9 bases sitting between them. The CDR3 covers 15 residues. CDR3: CASSLQGHAKNIQYF. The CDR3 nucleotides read TGTGCCAGCAGCTTACAAGGACACGCCAAAAACATTCAGTACTTC.

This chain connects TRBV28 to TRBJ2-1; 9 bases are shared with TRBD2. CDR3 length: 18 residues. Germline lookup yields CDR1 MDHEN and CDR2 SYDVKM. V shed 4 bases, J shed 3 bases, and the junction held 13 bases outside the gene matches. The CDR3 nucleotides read TGTGCCAGCAGTTCCCAACGAAAAGGGACTAGCCTCTACAATGAGCAGTTCTTC. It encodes CASSSQRKGTSLYNEQFF.

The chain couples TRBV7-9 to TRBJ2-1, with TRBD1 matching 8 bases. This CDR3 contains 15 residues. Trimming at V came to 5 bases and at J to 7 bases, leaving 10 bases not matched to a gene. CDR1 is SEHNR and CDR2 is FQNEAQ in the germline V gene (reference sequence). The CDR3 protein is CASSLAQGASNEQFF. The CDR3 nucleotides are TGTGCCAGCAGCCTCGCCCAGGGGGCGTCTAATGAGCAGTTCTTC.

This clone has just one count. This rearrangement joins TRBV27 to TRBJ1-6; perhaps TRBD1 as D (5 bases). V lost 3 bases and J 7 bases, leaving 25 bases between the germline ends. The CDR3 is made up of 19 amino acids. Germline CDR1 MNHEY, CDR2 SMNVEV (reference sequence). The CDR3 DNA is TGTGCCAGCAGTTTTTCCGGGACCCACTTTGGACTATCGAATTCACCCCTCCACTTT. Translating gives CASSFSGTHFGLSNSPLHF.

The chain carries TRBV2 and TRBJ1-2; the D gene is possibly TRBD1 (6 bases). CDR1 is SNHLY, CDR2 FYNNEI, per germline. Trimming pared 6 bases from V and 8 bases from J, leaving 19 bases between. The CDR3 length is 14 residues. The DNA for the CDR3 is TGTGCCAGCAGCTCCCAGGGGATTTTAGGAGGCTACACCTTC. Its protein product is CASSSQGILGGYTF.

DNA for the CDR3: TGTGCCAGCAGCGTAGGGCGGTCCCAAGAGACCCAGTACTTC. Amino acid sequence: CASSVGRSQETQYF. The genes are TRBV9 and TRBJ2-5; D is undetermined. Germline V gives CDR1 SGDLS, CDR2 YYNGEE. V lost 0 bases to trimming and J lost 1 base, with 7 bases between them. The CDR3 sequence is 14 residues long.

The CDR3 nucleotides read TGTGCCAGCAGCCCGTCATCGGGACAGGGCAAAAACATTCAGTACTTC. It yields the protein CASSPSSGQGKNIQYF. This chain links TRBV27 with TRBJ2-4; 9 bases match TRBD1. CDR1 and CDR2 from the germline V gene are MNHEY and SMNVEV (reference sequence). Trimming cost V 6 bases and J 3 bases; bases outside gene matches: 9. The CDR3 has 16 amino acids.

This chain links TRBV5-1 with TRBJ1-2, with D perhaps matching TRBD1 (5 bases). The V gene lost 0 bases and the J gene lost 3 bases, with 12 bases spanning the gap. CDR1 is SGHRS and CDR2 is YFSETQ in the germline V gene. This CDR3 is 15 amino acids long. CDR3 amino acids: CASSLAGRADYGYTF. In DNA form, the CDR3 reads TGCGCCAGCAGCTTGGCGGGCAGGGCAGACTATGGCTACACCTTC.

CDR3 DNA: TGTGCCAGTCATATCTTAGTGGGCGGCACAGATACGCAGTATTTT. Residues: CASHILVGGTDTQYF. The V gene is TRBV6-1, the J gene TRBJ2-3, with D hard to call. Trimming removed 9 bases from V and 1 base from J, with 17 bases in between. This CDR3 has 15 amino acids. From germline, CDR1 is MNHNS and CDR2 SASEGT.

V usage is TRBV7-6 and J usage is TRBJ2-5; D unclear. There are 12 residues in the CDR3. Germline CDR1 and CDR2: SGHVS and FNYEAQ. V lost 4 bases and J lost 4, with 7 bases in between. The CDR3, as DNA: TGTGCCAGCAGCTCCTGGAGAGAGACCCAGTACTTC. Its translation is CASSSWRETQYF.

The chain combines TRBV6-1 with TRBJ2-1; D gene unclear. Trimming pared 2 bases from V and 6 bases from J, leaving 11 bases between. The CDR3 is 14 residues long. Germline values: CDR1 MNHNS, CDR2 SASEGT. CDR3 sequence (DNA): TGTGCCAGCAGTGAAATTGGCAGTTCCAATGAGCAGTTCTTC. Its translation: CASSEIGSSNEQFF.

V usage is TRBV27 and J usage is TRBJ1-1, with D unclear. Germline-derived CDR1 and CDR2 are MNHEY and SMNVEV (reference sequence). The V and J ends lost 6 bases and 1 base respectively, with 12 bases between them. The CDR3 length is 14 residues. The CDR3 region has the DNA TGTGCCAGCAGCCCCTATGGGAGGAACACTGAAGCTTTCTTT. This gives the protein CASSPYGRNTEAFF.

The DNA for the CDR3 is TGTGCCAGCAGTTACTCGACCCCAGGGGTCGCCTACACCTTC. It yields the protein CASSYSTPGVAYTF. The J gene is TRBJ1-2, the V gene TRBV6-5; D may be TRBD1 (6 bases). The CDR3 has 14 amino acids. The germline V gene has CDR1 MNHEY and CDR2 SVGAGI. The V gene lost 0 bases and the J gene lost 10 bases, with 15 bases spanning the gap.

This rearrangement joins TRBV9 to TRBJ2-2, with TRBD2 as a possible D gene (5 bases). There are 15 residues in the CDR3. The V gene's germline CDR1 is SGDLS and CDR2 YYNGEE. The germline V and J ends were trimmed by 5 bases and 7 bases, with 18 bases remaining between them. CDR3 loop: CASSLASRVIGELFF. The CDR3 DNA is TGTGCCAGCAGTCTTGCTAGCCGTGTAATCGGGGAGCTGTTTTTT.

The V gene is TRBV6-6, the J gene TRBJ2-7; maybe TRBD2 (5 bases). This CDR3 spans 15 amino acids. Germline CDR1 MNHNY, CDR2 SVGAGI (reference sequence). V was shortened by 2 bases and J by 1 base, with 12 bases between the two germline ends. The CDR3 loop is CASSYKAGPSYEQYF. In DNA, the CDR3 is TGTGCCAGCAGTTACAAGGCGGGCCCTTCCTACGAGCAGTACTTC.

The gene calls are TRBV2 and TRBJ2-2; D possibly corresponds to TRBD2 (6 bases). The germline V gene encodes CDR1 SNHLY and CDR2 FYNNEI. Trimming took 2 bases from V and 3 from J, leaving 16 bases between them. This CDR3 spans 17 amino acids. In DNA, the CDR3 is TGTGCCAGCAGTGAAATAGGTCATTGGGGGGACACCGGGGAGCTGTTTTTT. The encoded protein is CASSEIGHWGDTGELFF.

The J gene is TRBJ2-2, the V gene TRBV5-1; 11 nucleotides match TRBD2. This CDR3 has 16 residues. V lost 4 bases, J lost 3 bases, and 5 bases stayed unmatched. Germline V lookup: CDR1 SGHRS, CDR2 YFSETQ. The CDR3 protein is CASSILAGGDTGELFF. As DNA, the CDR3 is TGCGCCAGCAGCATCCTAGCGGGGGGTGACACCGGGGAGCTGTTTTTT.